The T cell receptor (beta chain) under discussion was sequenced for a study of CD8 T cells in ankylosing spondylitis. Findings and limits, study-wide: Previously reported in reactive arthritis synovial fluid and blood were some of the motif variants. Reports say disease-linked clones showed up significantly more in matched ankylosing spondylitis synovial fluid.

MiXCR, run by TCRdb on the 5' RACE reads, gives a single entry per CDR3 protein. This sample has 69,000 or so distinct CDR3 sequences, with about 5% found just once. V lost 6 bases and J lost 1; bases outside the gene matches: 4. CDR3 length: 14 amino acids. Germline CDR1 KGHSH, CDR2 LQKENI. This clonotype was recorded at least ten times. Its antigen is unknown. Sequencing was done on a sample of blood, either unsorted or a sorted T cell fraction (not recorded which). The chain carries TRBV18 and TRBJ2-5, with TRBD1 matching 8 bases. This TCR was sampled from a male donor with ankylosing spondylitis or in good health (not recorded which). The DNA for the CDR3 is TGTGCCAGCTCTATGGACAGGGCCCAAGAGACCCAGTACTTC. Its translation is CASSMDRAQETQYF. The full variable domain, rest sourced from reference TRBV18 and TRBJ2-5, is NAGVMQNPRHLVRRRGQEARLRCSPMKGHSHVYWYRQLPEEGLKFMVYLQKENIIDESGMPKERFSAEFPKEGPSILRIQQVVRGDSAAYFCASSMDRAQETQYFGPGTRLLVL.